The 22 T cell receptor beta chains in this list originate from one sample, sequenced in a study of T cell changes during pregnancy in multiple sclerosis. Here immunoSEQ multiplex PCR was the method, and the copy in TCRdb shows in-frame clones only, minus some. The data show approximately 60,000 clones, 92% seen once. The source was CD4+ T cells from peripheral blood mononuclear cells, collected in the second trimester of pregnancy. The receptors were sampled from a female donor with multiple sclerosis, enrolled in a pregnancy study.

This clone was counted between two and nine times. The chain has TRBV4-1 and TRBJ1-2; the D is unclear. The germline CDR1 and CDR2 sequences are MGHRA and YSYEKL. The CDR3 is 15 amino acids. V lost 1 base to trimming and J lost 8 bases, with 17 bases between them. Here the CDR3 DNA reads TGCGCCAGCAGCCAAGTTGACACGGAAGTAAGGGGCTACACCTTC. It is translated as CASSQVDTEVRGYTF.

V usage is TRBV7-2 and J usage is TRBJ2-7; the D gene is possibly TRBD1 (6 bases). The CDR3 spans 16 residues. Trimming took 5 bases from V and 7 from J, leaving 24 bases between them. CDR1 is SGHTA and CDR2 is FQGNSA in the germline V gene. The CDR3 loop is CASSVQTGQADLEQYF. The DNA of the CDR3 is TGTGCCAGCAGCGTACAAACAGGGCAGGCAGACCTGGAGCAGTACTTC. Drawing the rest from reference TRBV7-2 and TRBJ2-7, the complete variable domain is GAGVSQSPSNKVTEKGKDVELRCDPISGHTALYWYRQSLGQGLEFLIYFQGNSAPDKSGLPSDRFSAERTGGSVSTLTIQRTQQEDSAVYLCASSVQTGQADLEQYFGPGTRLTVT.

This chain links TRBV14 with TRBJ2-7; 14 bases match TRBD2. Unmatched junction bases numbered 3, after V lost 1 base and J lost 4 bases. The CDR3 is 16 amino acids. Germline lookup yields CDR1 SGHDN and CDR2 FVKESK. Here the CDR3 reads CASSQGLAGGGYEQYF. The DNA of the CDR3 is TGTGCCAGCAGCCAAGGACTAGCGGGAGGGGGATACGAGCAGTACTTC.

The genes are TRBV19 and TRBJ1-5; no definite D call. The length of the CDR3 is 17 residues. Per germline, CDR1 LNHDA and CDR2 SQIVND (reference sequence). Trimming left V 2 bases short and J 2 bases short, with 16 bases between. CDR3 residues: CASSISAPRRGNQPQHF. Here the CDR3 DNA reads TGTGCCAGTAGTATATCCGCGCCCCGGAGGGGCAATCAGCCCCAGCATTTT.

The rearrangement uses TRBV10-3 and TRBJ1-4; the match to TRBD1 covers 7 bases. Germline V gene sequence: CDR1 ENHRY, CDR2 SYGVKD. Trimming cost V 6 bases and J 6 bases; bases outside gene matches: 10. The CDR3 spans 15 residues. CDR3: CAISSDREADEKLFF. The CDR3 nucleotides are TGTGCCATCAGCTCCGACAGGGAGGCGGATGAAAAACTGTTTTTT.

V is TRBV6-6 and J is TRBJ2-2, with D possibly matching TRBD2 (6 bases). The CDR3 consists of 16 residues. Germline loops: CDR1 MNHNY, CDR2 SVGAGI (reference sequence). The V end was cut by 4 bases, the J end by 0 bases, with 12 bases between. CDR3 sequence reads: CASSWATRANTGELFF. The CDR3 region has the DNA TGTGCCAGCAGTTGGGCGACTAGGGCGAACACCGGGGAGCTGTTTTTT.

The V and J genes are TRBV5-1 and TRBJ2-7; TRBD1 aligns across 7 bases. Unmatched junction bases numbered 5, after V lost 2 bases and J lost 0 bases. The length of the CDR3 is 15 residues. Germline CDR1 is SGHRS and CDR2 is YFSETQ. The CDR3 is CASSFRDSHSYEQYF. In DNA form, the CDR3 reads TGCGCCAGCAGCTTCCGGGACAGTCACTCCTACGAGCAGTACTTC.

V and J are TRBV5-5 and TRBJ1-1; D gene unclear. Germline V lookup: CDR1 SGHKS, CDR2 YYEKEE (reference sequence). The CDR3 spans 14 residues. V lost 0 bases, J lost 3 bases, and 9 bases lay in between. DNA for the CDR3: TGTGCCAGCAGCTTGGATGGCAGGTACACTGAAGCTTTCTTT. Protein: CASSLDGRYTEAFF.

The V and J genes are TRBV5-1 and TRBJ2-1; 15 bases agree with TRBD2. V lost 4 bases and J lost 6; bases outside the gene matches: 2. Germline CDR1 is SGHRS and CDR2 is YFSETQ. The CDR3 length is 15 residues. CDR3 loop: CASSPGLAGGNEQFF. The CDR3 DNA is TGCGCCAGCAGCCCGGGACTAGCGGGGGGCAATGAGCAGTTCTTC.

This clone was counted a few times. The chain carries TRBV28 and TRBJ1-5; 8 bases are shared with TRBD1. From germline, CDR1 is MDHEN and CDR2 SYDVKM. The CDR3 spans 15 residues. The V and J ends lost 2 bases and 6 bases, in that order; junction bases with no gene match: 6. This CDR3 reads CASSLQGADSQPQHF. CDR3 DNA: TGTGCCAGCAGTTTACAGGGGGCGGACAGTCAGCCCCAGCATTTT.

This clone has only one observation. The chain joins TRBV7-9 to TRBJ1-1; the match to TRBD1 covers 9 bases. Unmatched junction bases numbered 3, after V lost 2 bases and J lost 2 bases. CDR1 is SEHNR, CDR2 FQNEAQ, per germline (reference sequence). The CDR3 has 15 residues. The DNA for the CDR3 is TGTGCCAGCAGCTTATCGGACAGGGGAAACACTGAAGCTTTCTTT. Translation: CASSLSDRGNTEAFF.

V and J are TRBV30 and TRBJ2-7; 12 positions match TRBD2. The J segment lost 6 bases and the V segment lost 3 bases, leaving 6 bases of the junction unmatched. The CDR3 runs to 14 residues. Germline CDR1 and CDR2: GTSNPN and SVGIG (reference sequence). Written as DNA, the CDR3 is TGTGCCTGGAGCGCCGGACTAGCGGGAAGCGAGCAGTACTTC. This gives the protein CAWSAGLAGSEQYF. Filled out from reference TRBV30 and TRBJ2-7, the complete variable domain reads SQTIHQWPATLVQPVGSPLSLECTVEGTSNPNLYWYRQAAGRGLQLLFYSVGIGQISSEVPQNLSASRPQDRQFILSSKKLLLSDSGFYLCAWSAGLAGSEQYFGPGTRLTVT.

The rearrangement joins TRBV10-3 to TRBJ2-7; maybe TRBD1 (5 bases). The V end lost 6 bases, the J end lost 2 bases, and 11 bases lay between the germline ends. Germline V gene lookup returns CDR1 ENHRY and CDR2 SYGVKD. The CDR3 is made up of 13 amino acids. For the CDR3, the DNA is TGTGCCATCAGATCGGACACCGCCTACGAGCAGTACTTC. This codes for CAIRSDTAYEQYF.

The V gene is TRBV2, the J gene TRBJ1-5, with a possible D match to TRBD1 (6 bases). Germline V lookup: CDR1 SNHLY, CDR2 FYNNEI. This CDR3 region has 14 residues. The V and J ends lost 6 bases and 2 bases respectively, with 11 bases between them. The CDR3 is CASSQGGGNQPQHF. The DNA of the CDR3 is TGTGCCAGCAGCCAAGGGGGAGGCAATCAGCCCCAGCATTTT.

CDR3 loop: CASSASSGSVETQYF. The CDR3 DNA is TGTGCCAGCAGTGCGAGTAGCGGGAGCGTAGAGACCCAGTACTTC. The rearrangement joins TRBV2 to TRBJ2-5; 9 bases are shared with TRBD2. After removal of 4 bases from V and 4 bases from J, the junction contained 7 bases not matched to a gene. The CDR3 has 15 amino acids. Per the germline V gene, CDR1 is SNHLY and CDR2 is FYNNEI.

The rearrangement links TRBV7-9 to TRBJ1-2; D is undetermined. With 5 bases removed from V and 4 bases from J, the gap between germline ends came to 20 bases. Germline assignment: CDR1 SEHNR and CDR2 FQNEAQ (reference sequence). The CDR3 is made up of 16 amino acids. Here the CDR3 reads CASSLRAEPSGYGYTF. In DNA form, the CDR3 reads TGTGCCAGCAGCCTACGAGCAGAGCCCTCGGGCTATGGCTACACCTTC.

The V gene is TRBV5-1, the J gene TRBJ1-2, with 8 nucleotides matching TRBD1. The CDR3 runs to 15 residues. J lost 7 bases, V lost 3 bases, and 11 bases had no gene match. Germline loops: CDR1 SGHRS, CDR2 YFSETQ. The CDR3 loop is CASSSGQGEEGGYTF. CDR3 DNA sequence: TGCGCCAGCAGCTCCGGACAGGGAGAGGAGGGTGGCTACACCTTC.

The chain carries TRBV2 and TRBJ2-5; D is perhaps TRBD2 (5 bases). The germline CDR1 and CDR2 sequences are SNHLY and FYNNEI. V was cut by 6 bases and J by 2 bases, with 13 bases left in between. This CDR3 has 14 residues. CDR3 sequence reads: CASRGGQLQETQYF. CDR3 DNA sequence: TGTGCCAGCAGGGGCGGGCAGCTACAAGAGACCCAGTACTTC. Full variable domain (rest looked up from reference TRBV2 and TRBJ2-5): EPEVTQTPSHQVTQMGQEVILRCVPISNHLYFYWYRQILGQKVEFLVSFYNNEISEKSEIFDDQFSVERPDGSNFTLKIRSTKLEDSAMYFCASRGGQLQETQYFGPGTRLLVL.

The CDR3 is CAWTSGGAGDTQYF. The CDR3 nucleotides read TGTGCCTGGACTAGCGGGGGGGCCGGAGATACGCAGTATTTT. The J gene is TRBJ2-3, the V gene TRBV30; 12 bases are shared with TRBD2. J lost 5 bases, V lost 4 bases, and 4 bases had no gene match. Looked up from germline, CDR1 is GTSNPN and CDR2 is SVGIG (reference sequence). The CDR3 consists of 14 residues.

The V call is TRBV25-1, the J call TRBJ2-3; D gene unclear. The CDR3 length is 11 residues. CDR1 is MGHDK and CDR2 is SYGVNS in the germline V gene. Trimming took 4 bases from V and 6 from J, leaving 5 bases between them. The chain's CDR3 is CASSVGDTQYF. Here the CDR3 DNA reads TGTGCCAGCAGTGTCGGGGATACGCAGTATTTT. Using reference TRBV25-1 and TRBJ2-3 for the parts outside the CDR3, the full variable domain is EADIYQTPRYLVIGTGKKITLECSQTMGHDKMYWYQQDPGMELHLIHYSYGVNSTEKGDLSSESTVSRIRTEHFPLTLESARPSHTSQYLCASSVGDTQYFGPGTRLTVL.

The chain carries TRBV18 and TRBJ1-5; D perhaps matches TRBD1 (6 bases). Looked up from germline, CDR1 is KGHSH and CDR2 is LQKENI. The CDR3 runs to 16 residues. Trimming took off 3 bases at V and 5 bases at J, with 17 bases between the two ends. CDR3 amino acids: CASSPPTDSLYQPQHF. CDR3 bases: TGTGCCAGCTCACCCCCGACGGACAGCTTGTATCAGCCCCAGCATTTT.

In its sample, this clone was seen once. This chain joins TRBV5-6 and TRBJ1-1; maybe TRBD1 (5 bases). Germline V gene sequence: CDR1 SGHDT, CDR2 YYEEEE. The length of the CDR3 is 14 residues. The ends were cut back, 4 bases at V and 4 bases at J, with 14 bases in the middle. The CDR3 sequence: CASSPQDRGTEAFF. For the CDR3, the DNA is TGTGCCAGCAGCCCACAGGATAGGGGCACTGAAGCTTTCTTT.